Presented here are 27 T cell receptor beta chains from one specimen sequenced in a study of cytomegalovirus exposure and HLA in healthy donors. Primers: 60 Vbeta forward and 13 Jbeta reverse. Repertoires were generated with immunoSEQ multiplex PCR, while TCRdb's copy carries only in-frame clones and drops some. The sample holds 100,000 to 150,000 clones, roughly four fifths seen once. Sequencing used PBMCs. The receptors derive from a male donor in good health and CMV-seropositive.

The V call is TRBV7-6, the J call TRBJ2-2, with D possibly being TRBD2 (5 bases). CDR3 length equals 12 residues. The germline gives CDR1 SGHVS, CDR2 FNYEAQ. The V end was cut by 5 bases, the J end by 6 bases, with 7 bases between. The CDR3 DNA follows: TGTGCCAGCAGCCGAGGGTCCGGGGAGCTGTTTTTT. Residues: CASSRGSGELFF.

CDR3 sequence reads: CASSSGGGRGEKTQYF. CDR3 nucleotides: TGTGCCAGCAGCTCCGGAGGTGGGAGGGGGGAAAAGACCCAGTACTTC. This rearrangement joins TRBV7-2 to TRBJ2-5; tentatively, D is TRBD2 (7 bases). CDR1 is SGHTA, CDR2 FQGNSA, per germline. The CDR3 contains 16 residues. Trimming took off 4 bases at V and 6 bases at J, with 21 bases between the two ends.

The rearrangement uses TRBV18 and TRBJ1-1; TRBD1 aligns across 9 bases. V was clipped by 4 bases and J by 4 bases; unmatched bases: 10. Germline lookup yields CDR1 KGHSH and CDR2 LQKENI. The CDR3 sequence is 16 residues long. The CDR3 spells CASSRMVQGARTEAFF. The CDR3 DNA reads TGTGCCAGCTCACGGATGGTACAGGGGGCGCGCACTGAAGCTTTCTTT.

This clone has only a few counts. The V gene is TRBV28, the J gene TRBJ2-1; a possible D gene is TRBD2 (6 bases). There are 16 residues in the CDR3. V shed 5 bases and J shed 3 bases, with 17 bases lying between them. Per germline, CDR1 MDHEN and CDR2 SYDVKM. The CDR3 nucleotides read TGTGCCAGCAGTCTTTCAGGGAGCGGGCACTACAATGAGCAGTTCTTC. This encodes CASSLSGSGHYNEQFF.

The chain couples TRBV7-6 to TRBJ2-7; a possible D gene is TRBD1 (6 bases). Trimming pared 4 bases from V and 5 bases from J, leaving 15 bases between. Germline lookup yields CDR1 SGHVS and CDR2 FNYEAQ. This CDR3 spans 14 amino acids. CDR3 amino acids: CASSSPGVSNEQYF. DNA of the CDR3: TGTGCCAGCAGCTCCCCAGGGGTTTCAAACGAGCAGTACTTC.

The CDR3 reads CASSIVWAETQYF. The CDR3 DNA reads TGTGCCAGTAGTATCGTCTGGGCGGAGACCCAGTACTTC. The chain links TRBV19 to TRBJ2-5; D is ambiguous. The CDR3 sequence is 13 residues long. With 3 bases removed from V and 5 bases from J, the gap between germline ends came to 10 bases. The germline gives CDR1 LNHDA, CDR2 SQIVND (reference sequence).

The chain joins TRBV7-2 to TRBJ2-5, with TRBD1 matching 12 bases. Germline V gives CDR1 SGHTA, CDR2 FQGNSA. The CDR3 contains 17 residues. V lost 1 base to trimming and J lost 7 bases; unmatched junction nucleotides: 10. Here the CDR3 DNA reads TGTGCCAGCAGCTTAGGGGGACAGGGGGCGGGGCTCGGGACCCAGTACTTC. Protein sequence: CASSLGGQGAGLGTQYF.

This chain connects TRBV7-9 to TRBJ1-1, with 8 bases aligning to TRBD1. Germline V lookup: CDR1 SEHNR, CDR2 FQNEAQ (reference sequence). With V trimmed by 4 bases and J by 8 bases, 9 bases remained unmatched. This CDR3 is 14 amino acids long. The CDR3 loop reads CASSSLGAGGEAFF. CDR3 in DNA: TGTGCCAGCAGCTCCCTGGGGGCAGGGGGCGAAGCTTTCTTT.

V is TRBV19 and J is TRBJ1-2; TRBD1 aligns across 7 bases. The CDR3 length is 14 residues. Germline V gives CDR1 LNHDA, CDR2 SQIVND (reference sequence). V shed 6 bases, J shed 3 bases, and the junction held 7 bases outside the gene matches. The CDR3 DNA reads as TGTGCCAGTAGCGACAGGGAAGATCACTATGGCTACACCTTC. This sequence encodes CASSDREDHYGYTF.

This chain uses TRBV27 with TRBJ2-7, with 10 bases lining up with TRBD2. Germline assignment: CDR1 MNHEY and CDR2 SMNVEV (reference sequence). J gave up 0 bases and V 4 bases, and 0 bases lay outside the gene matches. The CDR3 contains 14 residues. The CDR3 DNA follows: TGTGCCAGCAGTTCTAGCGGGAGCTCCTACGAGCAGTACTTC. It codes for CASSSSGSSYEQYF.

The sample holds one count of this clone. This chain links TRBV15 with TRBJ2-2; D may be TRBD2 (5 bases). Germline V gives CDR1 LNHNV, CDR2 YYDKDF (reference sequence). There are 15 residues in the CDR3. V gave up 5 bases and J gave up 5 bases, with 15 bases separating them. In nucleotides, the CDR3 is TGTGCCACCAGCCTTAAGGGAGCGAGGACCGGGGAGCTGTTTTTT. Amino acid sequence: CATSLKGARTGELFF.

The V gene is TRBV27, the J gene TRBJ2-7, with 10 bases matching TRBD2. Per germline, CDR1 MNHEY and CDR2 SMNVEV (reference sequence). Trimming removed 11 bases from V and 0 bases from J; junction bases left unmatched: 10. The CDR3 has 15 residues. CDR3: CAAGGRTSGSYEQYF. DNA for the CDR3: TGTGCCGCCGGAGGAAGGACTAGCGGCTCCTACGAGCAGTACTTC.

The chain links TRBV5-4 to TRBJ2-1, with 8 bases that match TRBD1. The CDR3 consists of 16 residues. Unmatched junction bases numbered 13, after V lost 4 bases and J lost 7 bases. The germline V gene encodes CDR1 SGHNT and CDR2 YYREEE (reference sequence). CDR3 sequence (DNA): TGTGCCAGCAGCCAACTTTACAGGGGGTCCGGGAATGAGCAGTTCTTC. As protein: CASSQLYRGSGNEQFF. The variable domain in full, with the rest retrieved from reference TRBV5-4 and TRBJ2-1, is ETGVTQSPTHLIKTRGQQVTLRCSSQSGHNTVSWYQQALGQGPQFIFQYYREEENGRGNFPPRFSGLQFPNYSSELNVNALELDDSALYLCASSQLYRGSGNEQFFGPGTRLTVL.

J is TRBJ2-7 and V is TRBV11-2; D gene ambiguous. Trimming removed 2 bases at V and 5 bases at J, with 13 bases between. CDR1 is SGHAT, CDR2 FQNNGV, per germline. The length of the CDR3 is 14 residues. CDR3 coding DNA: TGTGCCAGCAGCTTAAATCACTTTGAGGACGAGCAGTACTTC. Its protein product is CASSLNHFEDEQYF.

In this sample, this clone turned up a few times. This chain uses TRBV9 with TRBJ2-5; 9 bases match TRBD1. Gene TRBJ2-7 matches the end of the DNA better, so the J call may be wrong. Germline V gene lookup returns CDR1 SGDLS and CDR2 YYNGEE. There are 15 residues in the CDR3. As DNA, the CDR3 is TGTGCCAGCAGCCCCTGGGGACAGGGAGCCTACGAGCAGTACTTC. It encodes CASSPWGQGAYEQYF.

CDR3 nucleotides: TGTGCCAGTAGTATTGGCCAGTCAAACAATCAGCCCCAGCATTTT. It encodes CASSIGQSNNQPQHF. The chain joins TRBV19 to TRBJ1-5; D gene ambiguous. V was shortened by 3 bases and J by 3 bases, with 12 bases between the two germline ends. Germline CDR1 reads LNHDA; CDR2 reads SQIVND (reference sequence). This CDR3 has 15 residues.

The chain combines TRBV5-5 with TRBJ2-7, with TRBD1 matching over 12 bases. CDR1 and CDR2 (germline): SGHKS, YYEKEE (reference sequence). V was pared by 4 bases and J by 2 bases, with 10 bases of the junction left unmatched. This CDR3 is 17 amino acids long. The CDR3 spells CASSLRDRGRLTYEQYF. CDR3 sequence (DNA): TGTGCCAGCAGCCTCCGGGACAGGGGGCGCTTAACCTACGAGCAGTACTTC.

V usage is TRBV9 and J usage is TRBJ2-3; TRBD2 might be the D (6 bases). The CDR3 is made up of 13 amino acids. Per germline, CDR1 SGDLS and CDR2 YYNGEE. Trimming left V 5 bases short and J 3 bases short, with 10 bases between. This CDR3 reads CASSASETDTQYF. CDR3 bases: TGTGCCAGCAGTGCTAGCGAAACAGATACGCAGTATTTT.

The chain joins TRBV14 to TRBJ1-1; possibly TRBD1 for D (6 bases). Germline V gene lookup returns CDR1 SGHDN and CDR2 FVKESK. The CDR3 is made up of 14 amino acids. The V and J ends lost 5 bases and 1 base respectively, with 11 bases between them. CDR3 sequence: CASSIRGGNTEAFF. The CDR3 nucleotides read TGTGCCAGCAGCATCAGGGGCGGGAACACTGAAGCTTTCTTT. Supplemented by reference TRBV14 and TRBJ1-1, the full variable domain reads EAGVTQFPSHSVIEKGQTVTLRCDPISGHDNLYWYRRVMGKEIKFLLHFVKESKQDESGMPNNRFLAERTGGTYSTLKVQPAELEDSGVYFCASSIRGGNTEAFFGQGTRLTVV.

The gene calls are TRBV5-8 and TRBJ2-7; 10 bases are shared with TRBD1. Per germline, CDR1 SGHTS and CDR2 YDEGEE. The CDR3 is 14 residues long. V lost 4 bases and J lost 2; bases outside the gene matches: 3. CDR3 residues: CASSTGTGAYEQYF. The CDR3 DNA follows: TGTGCCAGCAGCACCGGGACAGGGGCCTACGAGCAGTACTTC.

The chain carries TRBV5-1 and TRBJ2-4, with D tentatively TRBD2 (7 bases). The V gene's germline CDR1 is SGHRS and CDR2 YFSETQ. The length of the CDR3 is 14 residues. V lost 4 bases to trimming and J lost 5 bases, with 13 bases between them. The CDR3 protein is CASSVGGVQNIQYF. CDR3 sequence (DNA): TGCGCCAGCAGCGTAGGGGGGGTCCAAAACATTCAGTACTTC.

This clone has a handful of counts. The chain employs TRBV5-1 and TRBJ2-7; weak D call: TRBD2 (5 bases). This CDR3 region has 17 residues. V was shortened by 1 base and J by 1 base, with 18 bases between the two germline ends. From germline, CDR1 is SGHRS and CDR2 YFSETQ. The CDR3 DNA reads TGCGCCAGCAGCTTGAGTGGTCCCGGGATCACGTCCTACGAGCAGTACTTC. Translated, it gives CASSLSGPGITSYEQYF.

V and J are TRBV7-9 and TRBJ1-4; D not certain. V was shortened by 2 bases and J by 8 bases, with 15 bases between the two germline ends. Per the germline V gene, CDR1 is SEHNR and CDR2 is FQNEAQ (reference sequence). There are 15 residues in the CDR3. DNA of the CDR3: TGTGCCAGCAGCTTATTTAGCTCCGAGGTAGAAAAACTGTTTTTT. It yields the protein CASSLFSSEVEKLFF.

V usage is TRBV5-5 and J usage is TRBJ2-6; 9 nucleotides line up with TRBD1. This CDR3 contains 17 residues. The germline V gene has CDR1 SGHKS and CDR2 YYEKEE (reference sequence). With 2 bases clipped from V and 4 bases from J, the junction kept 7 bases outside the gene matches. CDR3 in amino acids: CASSFGGQGSGANVLTF. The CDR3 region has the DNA TGTGCCAGCAGCTTCGGGGGACAGGGATCCGGGGCCAACGTCCTGACTTTC.

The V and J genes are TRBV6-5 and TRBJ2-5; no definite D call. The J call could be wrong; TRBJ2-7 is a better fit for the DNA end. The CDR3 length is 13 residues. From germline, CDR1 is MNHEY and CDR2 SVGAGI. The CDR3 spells CASSYLNSHEQYF. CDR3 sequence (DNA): TGTGCCAGCAGTTATTTGAATAGCCACGAGCAGTACTTC.

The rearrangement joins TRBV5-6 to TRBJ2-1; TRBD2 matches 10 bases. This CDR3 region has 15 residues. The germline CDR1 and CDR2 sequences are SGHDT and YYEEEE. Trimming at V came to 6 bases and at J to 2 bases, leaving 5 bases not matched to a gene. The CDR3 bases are TGTGCCAGCATCGCCGGGACTAGCGCCTACAATGAGCAGTTCTTC. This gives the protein CASIAGTSAYNEQFF. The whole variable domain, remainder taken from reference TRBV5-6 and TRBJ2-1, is DAGVTQSPTHLIKTRGQQVTLRCSPKSGHDTVSWYQQALGQGPQFIFQYYEEEERQRGNFPDRFSGHQFPNYSSELNVNALLLGDSALYLCASIAGTSAYNEQFFGPGTRLTVL.

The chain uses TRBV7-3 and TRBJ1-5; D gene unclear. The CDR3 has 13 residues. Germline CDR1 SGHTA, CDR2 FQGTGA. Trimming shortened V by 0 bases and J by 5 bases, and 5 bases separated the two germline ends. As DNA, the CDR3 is TGTGCCAGCAGCTTAACCCTCCATCAGCCCCAGCATTTT. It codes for CASSLTLHQPQHF.